This T cell receptor (beta chain) was sequenced in a study of tissue T cells after allogeneic stem cell transplantation. The time point: mouse harvest day 14 after allogeneic transplant. The graft held 10^6 splenic CD5+ T cells and 10^7 T-cell-depleted bone marrow cells. This mouse GVHD model was MHC-mismatched B6 to BALB/c, profiled day 7 or 14. Notes on this clone: Its specificity is unknown. Gene names and germline refer to mouse.

Study conclusions and caveats: Some tissue clones might be persisting host cells; their alloreactivity or antigen specificity was not determined. Sampling depth was limited, and the cohort was small and clinically varied. In patients and mice, blood and spleen missed much of tissue repertoire.

TCRdb's table, derived via immunoSEQ multiplex PCR, lists solely in-frame clones and lacks some. The sample consists of around 1,800 clones, roughly half of them appearing once. This TCR was sampled from a female BALB/c mouse given C57BL/6 T cells with graft-versus-host disease after an allogeneic hematopoietic cell transplant. The sequenced material came from gut tissue.

CDR3 DNA (partial): TGTGCCTGGAGGCGACAGGGGGCGAACTCCGACTACACC. Its translation: CAWRRQGANSDYT. The complete CDR3 sequence is CAWRRQGANSDYTF. This sequence joins TRBV31 and TRBJ1-2; 10 nucleotides align to TRBD1. The read falls 1 residue short of the CDR3 end, and the missing part is taken from the germline J gene. Trimming cost V 3 bases and J 2 bases; bases outside gene matches: 3. Germline V lookup: CDR1 GKSSPN, CDR2 SITVG. The CDR3 sequence is 14 residues long. Based on the CDR3 plus reference TRBV31 and TRBJ1-2, the full variable domain is AQTIHQWPVAEIKAVGSPLSLGCTIKGKSSPNLYWYWQATGGTLQQLFYSITVGQVESVVQLNLSASRPKDDQFILSTEKLLLSHSGFYLCAWRRQGANSDYTFGSGTRLLVI.